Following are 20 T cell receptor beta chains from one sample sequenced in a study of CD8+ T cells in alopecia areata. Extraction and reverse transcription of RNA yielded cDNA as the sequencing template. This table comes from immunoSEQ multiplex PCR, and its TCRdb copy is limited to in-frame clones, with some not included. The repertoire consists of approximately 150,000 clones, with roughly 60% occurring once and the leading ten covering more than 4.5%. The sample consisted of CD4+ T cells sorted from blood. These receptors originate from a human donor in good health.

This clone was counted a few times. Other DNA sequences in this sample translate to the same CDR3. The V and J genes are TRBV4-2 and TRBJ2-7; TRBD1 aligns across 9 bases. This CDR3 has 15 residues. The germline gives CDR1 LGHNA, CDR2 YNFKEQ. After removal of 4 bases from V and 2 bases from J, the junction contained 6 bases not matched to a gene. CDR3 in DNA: TGTGCCAGCAGCCCAGACAGGGGGGGACCCTACGAGCAGTACTTC. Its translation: CASSPDRGGPYEQYF.

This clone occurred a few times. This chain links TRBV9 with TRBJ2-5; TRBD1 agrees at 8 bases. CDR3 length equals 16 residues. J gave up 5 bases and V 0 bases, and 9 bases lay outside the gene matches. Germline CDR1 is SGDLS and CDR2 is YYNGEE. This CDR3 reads CASSVDAGGMGETQYF. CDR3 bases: TGTGCCAGCAGCGTAGACGCAGGGGGCATGGGTGAGACCCAGTACTTC.

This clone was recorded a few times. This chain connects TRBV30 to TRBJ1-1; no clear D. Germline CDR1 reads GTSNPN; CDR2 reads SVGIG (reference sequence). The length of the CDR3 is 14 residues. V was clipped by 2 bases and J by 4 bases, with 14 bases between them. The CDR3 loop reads CAWSRDPEGTEAFF. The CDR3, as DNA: TGTGCCTGGAGTCGCGATCCCGAAGGCACTGAAGCTTTCTTT.

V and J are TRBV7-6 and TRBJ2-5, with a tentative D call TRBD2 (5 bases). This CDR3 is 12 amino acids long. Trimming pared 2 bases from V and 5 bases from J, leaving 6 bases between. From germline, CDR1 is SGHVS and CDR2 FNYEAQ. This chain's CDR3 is CASSLSGETQYF. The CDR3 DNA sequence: TGTGCCAGCAGCTTATCGGGGGAGACCCAGTACTTC.

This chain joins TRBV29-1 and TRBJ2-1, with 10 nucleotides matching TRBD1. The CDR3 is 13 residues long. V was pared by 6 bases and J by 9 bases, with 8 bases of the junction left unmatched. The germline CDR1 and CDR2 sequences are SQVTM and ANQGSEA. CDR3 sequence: CSVPGQGQSEQFF. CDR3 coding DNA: TGCAGCGTCCCGGGACAGGGGCAAAGTGAGCAGTTCTTC.

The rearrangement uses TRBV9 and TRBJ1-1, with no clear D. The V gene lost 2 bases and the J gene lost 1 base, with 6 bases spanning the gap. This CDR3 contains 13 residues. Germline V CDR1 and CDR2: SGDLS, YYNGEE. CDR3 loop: CASSVGTNTEAFF. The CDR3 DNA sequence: TGTGCCAGCAGCGTTGGCACGAACACTGAAGCTTTCTTT. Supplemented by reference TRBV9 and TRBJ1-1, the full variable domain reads DSGVTQTPKHLITATGQRVTLRCSPRSGDLSVYWYQQSLDQGLQFLIQYYNGEERAKGNILERFSAQQFPDLHSELNLSSLELGDSALYFCASSVGTNTEAFFGQGTRLTVV.

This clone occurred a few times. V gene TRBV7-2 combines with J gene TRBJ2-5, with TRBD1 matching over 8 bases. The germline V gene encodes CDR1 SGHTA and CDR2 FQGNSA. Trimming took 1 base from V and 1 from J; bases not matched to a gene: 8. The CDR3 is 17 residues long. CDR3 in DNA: TGTGCCAGCAGCTTAGTCTCGACAGGGGCCGGCCAAGAGACCCAGTACTTC. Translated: CASSLVSTGAGQETQYF.

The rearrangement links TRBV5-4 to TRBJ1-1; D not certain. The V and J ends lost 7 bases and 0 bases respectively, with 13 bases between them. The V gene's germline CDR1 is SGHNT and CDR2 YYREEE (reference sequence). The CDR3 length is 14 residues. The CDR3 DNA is TGTGCCAGCTTCAGGTACGGGGTGAACACTGAAGCTTTCTTT. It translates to CASFRYGVNTEAFF.

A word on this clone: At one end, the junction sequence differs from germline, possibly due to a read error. The CDR3 nucleotides are TGCGCCAGCAGCCCTGACAAGGGCGAGTACGGGCAGTACTTC. Translating gives CASSPDKGEYGQYF. V gene TRBV5-1 combines with J gene TRBJ2-7, with D uncertain. CDR1 SGHRS and CDR2 YFSETQ come from the germline V gene. The CDR3 contains 14 residues.

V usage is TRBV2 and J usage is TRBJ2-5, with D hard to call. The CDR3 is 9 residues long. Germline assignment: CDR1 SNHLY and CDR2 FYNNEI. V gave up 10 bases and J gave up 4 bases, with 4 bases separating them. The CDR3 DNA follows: TGTGCCACCGGAGAGACCCAGTACTTC. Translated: CATGETQYF.

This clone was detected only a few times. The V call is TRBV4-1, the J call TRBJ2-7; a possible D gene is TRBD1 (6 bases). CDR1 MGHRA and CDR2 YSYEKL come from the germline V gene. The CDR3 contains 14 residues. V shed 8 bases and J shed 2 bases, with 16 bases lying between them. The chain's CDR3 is CASGKGGQTYEQYF. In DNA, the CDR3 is TGCGCCAGCGGAAAAGGGGGACAAACCTACGAGCAGTACTTC.

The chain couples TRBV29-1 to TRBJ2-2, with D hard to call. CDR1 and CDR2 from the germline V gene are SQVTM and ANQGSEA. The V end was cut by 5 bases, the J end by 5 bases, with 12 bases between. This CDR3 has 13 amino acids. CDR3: CSVRLGLTGELFF. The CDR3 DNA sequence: TGCAGCGTTCGGTTGGGGTTGACCGGGGAGCTGTTTTTT.

CDR3 sequence: CASRTGGYEQYF. In DNA, the CDR3 is TGTGCCAGCCGGACAGGGGGTTACGAGCAGTACTTC. V and J are TRBV10-3 and TRBJ2-7; 10 bases match TRBD1. CDR1 and CDR2 from the germline V gene are ENHRY and SYGVKD. CDR3 size: 12 residues. Trimming cost V 10 bases and J 4 bases; bases outside gene matches: 4.

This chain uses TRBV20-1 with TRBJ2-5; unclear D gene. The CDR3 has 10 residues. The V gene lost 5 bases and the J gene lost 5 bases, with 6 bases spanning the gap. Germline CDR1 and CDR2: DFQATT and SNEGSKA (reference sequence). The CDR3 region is CSAGVETQYF. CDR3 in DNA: TGCAGTGCTGGGGTCGAGACCCAGTACTTC.

CDR3 in amino acids: CSVGRQGTGELFF. The DNA for the CDR3 is TGCAGCGTTGGCAGACAGGGGACCGGGGAGCTGTTTTTT. This chain links TRBV29-1 with TRBJ2-2, with 8 bases lining up with TRBD1. Germline V lookup: CDR1 SQVTM, CDR2 ANQGSEA. The ends lost 4 bases at V and 5 bases at J; junction bases unmatched: 3. The CDR3 has 13 residues.

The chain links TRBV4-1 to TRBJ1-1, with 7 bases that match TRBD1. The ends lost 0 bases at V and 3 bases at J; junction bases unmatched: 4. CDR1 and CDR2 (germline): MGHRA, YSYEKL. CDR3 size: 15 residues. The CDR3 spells CASSQDQGGHTEAFF. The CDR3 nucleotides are TGCGCCAGCAGCCAAGATCAGGGGGGACACACTGAAGCTTTCTTT.

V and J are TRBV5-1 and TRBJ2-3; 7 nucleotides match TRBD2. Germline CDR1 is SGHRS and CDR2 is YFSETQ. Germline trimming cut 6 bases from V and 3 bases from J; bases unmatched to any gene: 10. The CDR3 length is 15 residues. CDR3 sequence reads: CASTLTGLPTDTQYF. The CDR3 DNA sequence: TGCGCCAGCACGTTAACGGGACTACCGACAGATACGCAGTATTTT.

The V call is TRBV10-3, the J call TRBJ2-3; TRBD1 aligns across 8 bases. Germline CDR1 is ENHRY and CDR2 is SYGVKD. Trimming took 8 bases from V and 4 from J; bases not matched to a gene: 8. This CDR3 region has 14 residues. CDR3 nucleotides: TGTGCCATCGGCGCCGGACAGGGCCCAGATACGCAGTATTTT. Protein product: CAIGAGQGPDTQYF.

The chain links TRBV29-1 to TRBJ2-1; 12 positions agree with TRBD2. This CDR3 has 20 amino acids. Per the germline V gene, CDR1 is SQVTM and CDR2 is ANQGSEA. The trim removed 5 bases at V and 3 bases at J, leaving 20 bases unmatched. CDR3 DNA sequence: TGCAGCGTTAACACTATCCAAAAGACTAGCGGGAGAGTTGTCTACAATGAGCAGTTCTTC. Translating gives CSVNTIQKTSGRVVYNEQFF.

In nucleotides, the CDR3 is TGTGCCAGCTCACCAGTCCGGTCAACTAATGAAAAACTGTTTTTT. It is translated as CASSPVRSTNEKLFF. This chain links TRBV18 with TRBJ1-4; D is uncertain. CDR3 length: 15 residues. The germline CDR1 and CDR2 sequences are KGHSH and LQKENI. Between the trimmed V and J ends, which lost 2 bases and 0 bases, there was a span of 7 bases.